The 30 T cell receptor beta chains below were found in one sample sequenced in a study of T cell repertoires in cytomegalovirus infection. In TCRdb, the reads were re-called with MiXCR into one record per CDR3 protein. The table has about 310,000 distinct CDR3 sequences, 15% to 20% seen once; the top ten hold 12%. The sample comprised PBMCs. The receptors were sampled from a human donor in good health (CMV status not recorded). Some clones in this sample may be carry-over from other donors' samples.

CDR3 nucleotides: TGCGCCAGCAGCTTGGATGCGAGCTCCCTCAATGAGCAGTTCTTC. The encoded protein is CASSLDASSLNEQFF. The J gene is TRBJ2-1, the V gene TRBV5-1; D not certain. Germline CDR1 and CDR2: SGHRS and YFSETQ. This CDR3 has 15 amino acids. V gave up 0 bases and J gave up 6 bases, with 13 bases separating them.

The table lists this clonotype with many counts. The J gene is TRBJ1-6, the V gene TRBV7-8; 7 bases are shared with TRBD1. V shed 5 bases and J 7 bases; nucleotides not matched to a gene: 8. Germline CDR1 is SGHVS and CDR2 is FQNEAQ. CDR3 length equals 15 residues. In DNA form, the CDR3 reads TGTGCCAGCAGCCCCGACAGGGTCGGAAATTCACCCCTCCACTTT. The encoded protein is CASSPDRVGNSPLHF.

V and J are TRBV9 and TRBJ2-5, with no clear D. This CDR3 spans 17 amino acids. Germline values: CDR1 SGDLS, CDR2 YYNGEE. V was clipped by 3 bases and J by 1 base, with 19 bases between them. CDR3 residues: CASSANGGPASQETQYF. CDR3 in DNA: TGTGCCAGCAGCGCCAACGGCGGACCCGCCTCCCAAGAGACCCAGTACTTC.

This clonotype showed up just a few times. The gene calls are TRBV24-1 and TRBJ2-3; D is perhaps TRBD2 (5 bases). The V end lost 5 bases, the J end lost 8 bases, and 16 bases lay between the germline ends. CDR3 length equals 14 residues. Germline CDR1 and CDR2: KGHDR and SFDVKD. CDR3 bases: TGTGCCACCAGTGTTCGAGTCCTAGCAGCTACGCAGTATTTT. Protein sequence: CATSVRVLAATQYF.

In this sample, this clonotype turned up many times. This sequence joins TRBV12-3 or TRBV12-4 and TRBJ1-6; no reliable D call. V was pared by 1 base and J by 9 bases, with 4 bases between. The CDR3 consists of 12 residues. CDR3 loop: CASSLGASPLHF. The CDR3 DNA is TGTGCCAGCAGTTTAGGGGCTTCACCCCTCCACTTT.

This chain connects TRBV7-9 to TRBJ2-7; D might be TRBD1 or TRBD2, each matching 5 bases. CDR3 length equals 12 residues. Per the germline V gene, CDR1 is SEHNR and CDR2 is FQNEAQ (reference sequence). Trimming took off 1 base at V and 6 bases at J, with 7 bases between the two ends. CDR3 residues: CASSLEGSEQYF. The CDR3 DNA reads TGTGCCAGCAGCTTAGAGGGGAGCGAGCAGTACTTC.

V usage is TRBV27 and J usage is TRBJ2-7; D is unresolved. CDR1 and CDR2 (germline): MNHEY, SMNVEV (reference sequence). Trimming removed 8 bases at V and 2 bases at J, with 7 bases between. The CDR3 has 11 amino acids. The CDR3 spells CASHNAYEQYF. CDR3 bases: TGTGCCAGCCACAATGCCTACGAGCAGTACTTC.

This clonotype came up many times. The chain joins TRBV19 to TRBJ1-5; weak D call: TRBD1 (5 bases). The V end lost 3 bases, the J end lost 0 bases, and 6 bases lay between the germline ends. CDR3 length: 14 residues. Germline V gives CDR1 LNHDA, CDR2 SQIVND (reference sequence). The CDR3 DNA follows: TGTGCCAGTAGTATCGGGGGTAGCAATCAGCCCCAGCATTTT. Its translation: CASSIGGSNQPQHF.

The chain carries TRBV27 and TRBJ2-5; the D call may be TRBD1 or TRBD2 (5 bases each). Deletions cut 5 bases from V and 2 bases from J, with 12 bases between. The CDR3 runs to 14 residues. Germline V gives CDR1 MNHEY, CDR2 SMNVEV (reference sequence). CDR3 region: CASSGGVRQETQYF. The CDR3 nucleotides read TGTGCCAGCAGTGGGGGAGTCCGTCAAGAGACCCAGTACTTC.

This clonotype was found once. The V and J genes are TRBV20-1 and TRBJ2-3, with D possibly matching TRBD1 (6 bases). This CDR3 is 15 amino acids long. Between the trimmed V and J ends, which lost 0 bases and 6 bases, there was a span of 16 bases. CDR1 is DFQATT, CDR2 SNEGSKA, per germline (reference sequence). The DNA for the CDR3 is TGCAGTGCTAGAGATAGGGACATCCACCGGGATACGCAGTATTTT. Translating it yields CSARDRDIHRDTQYF.

At least ten counts were recorded for this clonotype. The rearrangement uses TRBV7-9 and TRBJ1-4; D perhaps matches TRBD1 (5 bases). Trimming removed 4 bases from V and 0 bases from J, with 6 bases in between. Germline CDR1 and CDR2: SEHNR and FQNEAQ (reference sequence). This CDR3 has 14 residues. The CDR3 loop reads CASSWGSTNEKLFF. The CDR3 nucleotides read TGTGCCAGCAGCTGGGGCTCAACTAATGAAAAACTGTTTTTT. The variable domain in full, completed from reference TRBV7-9 and TRBJ1-4, reads DTGVSQNPRHKITKRGQNVTFRCDPISEHNRLYWYRQTLGQGPEFLTYFQNEAQLEKSRLLSDRFSAERPKGSFSTLEIQRTEQGDSAMYLCASSWGSTNEKLFFGSGTQLSVL.

V gene TRBV19 combines with J gene TRBJ2-3, with D perhaps TRBD1 (6 bases). Germline CDR1 reads LNHDA; CDR2 reads SQIVND (reference sequence). The CDR3 has 16 amino acids. Deletions cut 4 bases from V and 0 bases from J, with 14 bases between. The CDR3 DNA reads as TGTGCCAGTAGTAACGACAGGAGATCTAGCACAGATACGCAGTATTTT. Protein product: CASSNDRRSSTDTQYF.

The chain carries TRBV27 and TRBJ1-1; D gene unclear. The V end was cut by 6 bases, the J end by 1 base, with 15 bases between. Germline V gene data show CDR1 as MNHEY and CDR2 as SMNVEV (reference sequence). The CDR3 is made up of 15 amino acids. This CDR3 is CASSLVGNRNTEAFF. CDR3 bases: TGTGCCAGCAGCCTAGTTGGGAACCGGAACACTGAAGCTTTCTTT.

The sample holds a few counts of this clonotype. The CDR3 coding sequence is TGCAGTGCTGAAAATCGAGACAGGGGCTATGGCTACACCTTC. Translation: CSAENRDRGYGYTF. The J gene is TRBJ1-2, the V gene TRBV20-1; 8 nucleotides match TRBD1. Germline lookup yields CDR1 DFQATT and CDR2 SNEGSKA (reference sequence). The CDR3 consists of 14 residues. After removal of 5 bases from V and 4 bases from J, the junction contained 9 bases not matched to a gene.

This clonotype was recorded many times. This chain connects TRBV7-2 to TRBJ1-1; D gene ambiguous. Trimming cost V 7 bases and J 4 bases, with 19 bases left between them. In germline, CDR1 is SGHTA, CDR2 FQGNSA. This CDR3 comprises 15 residues. In DNA, the CDR3 is TGTGCCAGCACCCCATATCTGCAGGAAATCACTGAAGCTTTCTTT. It is translated as CASTPYLQEITEAFF.

The chain links TRBV20-1 to TRBJ2-1, with 7 positions matching TRBD2. J lost 7 bases, V lost 0 bases, and 15 bases had no gene match. This CDR3 spans 17 amino acids. Looked up from germline, CDR1 is DFQATT and CDR2 is SNEGSKA (reference sequence). CDR3 bases: TGCAGTGCTAGAGATCGACGGGGAGGGGCAGGTGGTAATGAGCAGTTCTTC. Translating gives CSARDRRGGAGGNEQFF.

The DNA for the CDR3 is TGTGCCAGCAGTTTTTTGAAGATCCAAACCAAAAACATTCAGTACTTC. Translation gives CASSFLKIQTKNIQYF. V gene TRBV12-3 or TRBV12-4 combines with J gene TRBJ2-4, with D unclear. CDR3 length: 16 residues. The V gene lost 3 bases and the J gene lost 2 bases, with 14 bases spanning the gap.

The sample holds a few counts of this clonotype. The chain employs TRBV20-1 and TRBJ2-3; 13 bases align to TRBD2. Germline-derived CDR1 and CDR2 are DFQATT and SNEGSKA (reference sequence). With 5 bases clipped from V and 1 base from J, the junction kept 6 bases outside the gene matches. The CDR3 consists of 16 residues. The CDR3 is CSADGLAGAGTDTQYF. DNA of the CDR3: TGCAGTGCTGACGGACTAGCGGGGGCGGGCACAGATACGCAGTATTTT.

There are a few counts of this clonotype. The chain combines TRBV28 with TRBJ1-2; 7 nucleotides align to TRBD1. The germline gives CDR1 MDHEN, CDR2 SYDVKM. The CDR3 contains 14 residues. V was clipped by 6 bases and J by 4 bases; unmatched bases: 8. The CDR3 DNA sequence: TGTGCCAGCAGACGGACAGGAGCTAGCTATGGCTACACCTTC. It yields the protein CASRRTGASYGYTF.

V usage is TRBV27 and J usage is TRBJ1-2; no reliable D call. V was pared by 0 bases and J by 2 bases, with 13 bases between. This CDR3 contains 16 residues. The germline CDR1 and CDR2 sequences are MNHEY and SMNVEV (reference sequence). CDR3 bases: TGTGCCAGCAGTTTATCATCCCGAGGCAGAAACTATGGCTACACCTTC. Protein product: CASSLSSRGRNYGYTF.

This clonotype has just a few counts. The V gene is TRBV20-1, the J gene TRBJ2-2, with 7 bases aligning to TRBD1. The V segment lost 2 bases and the J segment 6 bases; nucleotides outside the gene matches: 3. Germline assignment: CDR1 DFQATT and CDR2 SNEGSKA (reference sequence). The CDR3 is made up of 13 amino acids. CDR3: CSARQGESGELFF. CDR3 nucleotide sequence: TGCAGTGCTAGACAGGGGGAGTCCGGGGAGCTGTTTTTT.

The genes are TRBV6-2 or TRBV6-3 and TRBJ2-3; TRBD2 agrees at 9 bases. CDR3 length equals 14 residues. The germline gives CDR1 MNHEY, CDR2 SVGEGT. Losses at the gene ends were 2 bases for V and 7 bases for J; bases not matched to a gene: 4. The CDR3 DNA reads TGTGCCAGCAGTTACGCGGGGGGGATCAATACGCAGTATTTT. Translated: CASSYAGGINTQYF.

The gene calls are TRBV20-1 and TRBJ1-2; TRBD1 is a possible D gene (5 bases). The germline V gene has CDR1 DFQATT and CDR2 SNEGSKA (reference sequence). V was clipped by 1 base and J by 0 bases, with 9 bases between them. This CDR3 has 14 residues. The DNA for the CDR3 is TGCAGTGCTAGAGGACAGCCCTCTAACTATGGCTACACCTTC. Its protein product is CSARGQPSNYGYTF.

This clonotype was recorded a few times. J is TRBJ2-3 and V is TRBV6-2 or TRBV6-3; no definite D call. The CDR3 has 13 amino acids. Germline V gene sequence: CDR1 MNHEY, CDR2 SVGEGT. Trimming took 4 bases from V and 4 from J, leaving 9 bases between them. The CDR3 spells CASSSRDADTQYF. CDR3 sequence (DNA): TGTGCCAGCAGTTCTCGAGACGCAGATACGCAGTATTTT.

The rearrangement uses TRBV12-3 or TRBV12-4 and TRBJ1-2; a possible D gene is TRBD1 (5 bases). The CDR3 runs 12 residues. Trimming removed 5 bases from V and 5 bases from J, with 9 bases in between. CDR3 sequence (DNA): TGTGCCAGCAGTATTGACAGATATGGCTACACCTTC. This gives the protein CASSIDRYGYTF.

This clonotype showed up just a few times. J is TRBJ2-5 and V is TRBV6-5, with D uncertain. The ends were cut back, 4 bases at V and 7 bases at J, with 10 bases in the middle. The CDR3 has 12 residues. Germline assignment: CDR1 MNHEY and CDR2 SVGAGI. The CDR3 reads CASSSPGGTQYF. The CDR3 DNA follows: TGTGCCAGCAGTTCCCCAGGCGGGACCCAGTACTTC.

This clonotype appeared a few times. This chain uses TRBV4-1 with TRBJ1-5; a possible D gene is TRBD1 (5 bases). The CDR3 loop spans 14 amino acids. The germline V and J ends were trimmed by 3 bases and 5 bases, with 11 bases remaining between them. CDR1 MGHRA and CDR2 YSYEKL come from the germline V gene. The CDR3 region has the DNA TGCGCCAGCAGCCAGGACCGACAGTATCAGCCCCAGCATTTT. Protein product: CASSQDRQYQPQHF.

In DNA form, the CDR3 reads TGCGCCAGCAGTAAGCGCAGGGGCCCGCCCCAGCATTTT. Its translation is CASSKRRGPPQHF. The rearrangement links TRBV23-1 to TRBJ1-5; weak D call: TRBD1 (6 bases). TRBV23-1 is an ORF for which the function is uncertain. With 5 bases removed from V and 9 bases from J, the gap between germline ends came to 14 bases. CDR3 length equals 13 residues.

This chain links TRBV24-1 with TRBJ2-5, with D hard to call. This CDR3 is built from 14 residues. Deletions cut 2 bases from V and 4 bases from J, with 10 bases between. The germline CDR1 and CDR2 sequences are KGHDR and SFDVKD. The CDR3 DNA is TGTGCCACCAGTGATTCCAGGTCGTCAGAGACCCAGTACTTC. This codes for CATSDSRSSETQYF.

The chain combines TRBV18 with TRBJ2-1, with TRBD1 as a possible D gene (5 bases). The CDR3 has 15 amino acids. V was cut by 2 bases and J by 5 bases, with 13 bases left in between. From germline, CDR1 is KGHSH and CDR2 LQKENI. CDR3 amino acids: CASSPFRLGDNEQFF. CDR3 sequence (DNA): TGTGCCAGCTCACCATTCCGGCTAGGGGACAATGAGCAGTTCTTC. The whole variable domain, filled in from reference TRBV18 and TRBJ2-1, reads NAGVMQNPRHLVRRRGQEARLRCSPMKGHSHVYWYRQLPEEGLKFMVYLQKENIIDESGMPKERFSAEFPKEGPSILRIQQVVRGDSAAYFCASSPFRLGDNEQFFGPGTRLTVL.